Shown below are 10 T cell receptor beta chains from a single sample sequenced in a study of post-analysis software for immune sequencing data. Included in the TCR beta cDNA libraries were unique molecular identifiers. In TCRdb, the PCR reads were re-called with MiXCR into one record per CDR3 protein. The table shows 160,000 or so distinct CDR3 sequences, with roughly 35% occurring only once. Source: blood, taken after autologous hematopoietic stem cell transplantation. Receptors were obtained from a girl aged 5-17 years with multiple sclerosis.

The genes are TRBV7-2 and TRBJ2-3, with D uncertain. V lost 6 bases and J lost 0, with 7 bases in between. Germline values: CDR1 SGHTA, CDR2 FQGNSA. The CDR3 extends over 13 amino acids. The chain's CDR3 is CASSPDSTDTQYF. CDR3 sequence (DNA): TGTGCCAGCAGTCCCGACAGCACAGATACGCAGTATTTT.

This sequence joins TRBV27 and TRBJ1-2, with TRBD1 matching 10 bases. Germline values: CDR1 MNHEY, CDR2 SMNVEV (reference sequence). This CDR3 region has 16 residues. Losses at the gene ends were 5 bases for V and 4 bases for J; bases not matched to a gene: 10. CDR3 amino acids: CASSPRDRGSGYGYTF. In nucleotides, the CDR3 is TGTGCCAGCAGTCCTCGGGACAGGGGATCGGGCTATGGCTACACCTTC.

This clonotype was detected a few times. The V call is TRBV15, the J call TRBJ1-4; no clear D gene. Germline V gene lookup returns CDR1 LNHNV and CDR2 YYDKDF (reference sequence). Trimming stripped 0 bases from V and 7 bases from J, with 12 bases between. This CDR3 has 15 amino acids. Here the CDR3 reads CATSRDGYRAEKLFF. In DNA, the CDR3 is TGTGCCACCAGCAGAGATGGTTATAGGGCTGAAAAACTGTTTTTT.

This rearrangement joins TRBV28 to TRBJ2-7; D may be TRBD1 (6 bases). Trimming removed 4 bases at V and 4 bases at J, with 8 bases between. Germline lookup yields CDR1 MDHEN and CDR2 SYDVKM. The CDR3 length is 12 residues. CDR3 coding DNA: TGTGCCAGCAGTTGGGGACAATACGAGCAGTACTTC. It specifies CASSWGQYEQYF.

The gene calls are TRBV7-6 and TRBJ2-7; 7 positions match TRBD1. Germline loops: CDR1 SGHVS, CDR2 FNYEAQ. V trimming: 5 bases; J trimming: 0 bases; junction bases outside the gene matches: 7. The CDR3 runs 15 residues. The CDR3 nucleotides read TGTGCCAGCAGCCCGGACAGGATTGTCTCCTACGAGCAGTACTTC. Its protein is CASSPDRIVSYEQYF.

The J gene is TRBJ2-1, the V gene TRBV20-1; no definite D call. Germline V gene lookup returns CDR1 DFQATT and CDR2 SNEGSKA (reference sequence). The CDR3 has 13 amino acids. V lost 6 bases, J lost 5 bases, and 14 bases lay in between. The chain's CDR3 is CSARIPGHNEQFF. CDR3 nucleotides: TGCAGTGCCCGTATTCCTGGGCACAATGAGCAGTTCTTC.

The gene calls are TRBV7-2 and TRBJ2-1; 12 bases line up with TRBD1. In germline, CDR1 is SGHTA, CDR2 FQGNSA. Unmatched junction bases numbered 7, after V lost 6 bases and J lost 7 bases. The CDR3 sequence is 15 residues long. The CDR3 DNA sequence: TGTGCCAGCAGAGGGGACAGGGGGCGCAGAAATGAGCAGTTCTTC. Translation: CASRGDRGRRNEQFF.

V is TRBV7-2 and J is TRBJ2-3, with D hard to call. Germline CDR1 and CDR2: SGHTA and FQGNSA. The CDR3 is 13 amino acids. V shed 1 base and J shed 6 bases, with 8 bases lying between them. CDR3 DNA: TGTGCCAGCAGCTTAGTATTTATGGATACGCAGTATTTT. This translates into CASSLVFMDTQYF. The full variable domain, its missing parts supplied by reference TRBV7-2 and TRBJ2-3, is GAGVSQSPSNKVTEKGKDVELRCDPISGHTALYWYRQSLGQGLEFLIYFQGNSAPDKSGLPSDRFSAERTGGSVSTLTIQRTQQEDSAVYLCASSLVFMDTQYFGPGTRLTVL.

The rearrangement links TRBV3-1 to TRBJ2-1; the D call may be TRBD1 or TRBD2 (6 bases each). Looked up from germline, CDR1 is LGHDT and CDR2 is YNNKEL (reference sequence). Deletions cut 6 bases from V and 3 bases from J, with 18 bases between. This CDR3 is 16 amino acids long. The CDR3 loop reads CASRHITGGHYNEQFF. For the CDR3, the DNA is TGTGCCAGCAGACATATAACCGGGGGACACTACAATGAGCAGTTCTTC.

The chain uses TRBV19 and TRBJ2-7, with D perhaps TRBD2 (5 bases). The CDR3 contains 14 residues. Germline-derived CDR1 and CDR2 are LNHDA and SQIVND (reference sequence). V was pared by 6 bases and J by 0 bases, with 12 bases between. CDR3 loop: CASRMRADSYEQYF. Written as DNA, the CDR3 is TGTGCCAGTAGAATGAGGGCCGACTCCTACGAGCAGTACTTC.